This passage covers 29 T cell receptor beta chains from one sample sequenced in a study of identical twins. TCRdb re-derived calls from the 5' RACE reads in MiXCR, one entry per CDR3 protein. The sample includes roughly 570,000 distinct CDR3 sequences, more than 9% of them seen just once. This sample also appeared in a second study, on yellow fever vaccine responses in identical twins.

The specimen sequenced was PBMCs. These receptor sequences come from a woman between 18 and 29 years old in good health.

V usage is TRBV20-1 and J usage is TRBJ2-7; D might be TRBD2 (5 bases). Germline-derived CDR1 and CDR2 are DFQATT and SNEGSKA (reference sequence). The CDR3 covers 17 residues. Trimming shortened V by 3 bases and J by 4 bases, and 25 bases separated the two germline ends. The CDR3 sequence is CSASSALEDLLAYEQYF. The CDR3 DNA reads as TGCAGTGCTAGTTCCGCACTAGAGGACCTGTTGGCGTACGAGCAGTACTTC.

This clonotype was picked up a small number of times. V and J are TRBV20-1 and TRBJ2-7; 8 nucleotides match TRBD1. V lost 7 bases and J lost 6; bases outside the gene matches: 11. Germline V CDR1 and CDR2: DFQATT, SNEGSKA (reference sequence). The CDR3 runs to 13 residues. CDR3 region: CSVPGTGNLEQYF. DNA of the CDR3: TGCAGTGTCCCTGGGACAGGCAATCTCGAGCAGTACTTC.

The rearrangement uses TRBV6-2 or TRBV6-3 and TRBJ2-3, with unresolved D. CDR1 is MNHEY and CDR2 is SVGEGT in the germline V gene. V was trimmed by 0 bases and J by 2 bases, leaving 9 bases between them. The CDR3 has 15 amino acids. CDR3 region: CASSYSTGNTDTQYF. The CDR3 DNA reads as TGTGCCAGCAGTTACTCGACCGGCAACACAGATACGCAGTATTTT.

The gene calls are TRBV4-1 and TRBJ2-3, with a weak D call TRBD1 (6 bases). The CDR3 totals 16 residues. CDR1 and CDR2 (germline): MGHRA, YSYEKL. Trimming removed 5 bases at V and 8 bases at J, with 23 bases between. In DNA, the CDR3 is TGCGCCAGCAGCAGACGCCAGGGGTCAGAGGATTTTACGCAGTATTTT. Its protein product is CASSRRQGSEDFTQYF.

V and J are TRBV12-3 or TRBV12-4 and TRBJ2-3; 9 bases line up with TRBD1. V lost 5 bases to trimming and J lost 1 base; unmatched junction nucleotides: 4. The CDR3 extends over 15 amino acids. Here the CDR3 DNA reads TGTGCCAGCAGTCGATGGGACAGGGGCACAGATACGCAGTATTTT. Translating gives CASSRWDRGTDTQYF.

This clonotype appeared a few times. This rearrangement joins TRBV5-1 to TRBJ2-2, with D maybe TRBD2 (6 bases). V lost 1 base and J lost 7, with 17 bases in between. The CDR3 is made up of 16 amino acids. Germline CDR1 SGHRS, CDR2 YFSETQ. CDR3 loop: CASSLLADPGSGELFF. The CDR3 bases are TGCGCCAGCAGCTTGCTCGCTGATCCCGGGAGCGGGGAGCTGTTTTTT.

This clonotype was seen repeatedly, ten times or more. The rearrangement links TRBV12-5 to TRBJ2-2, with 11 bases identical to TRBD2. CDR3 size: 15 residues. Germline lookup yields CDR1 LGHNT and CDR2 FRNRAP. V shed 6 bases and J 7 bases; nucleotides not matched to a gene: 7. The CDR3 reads CASGQLAGVIGELFF. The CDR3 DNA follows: TGTGCTAGTGGCCAACTAGCGGGAGTCATCGGGGAGCTGTTTTTT.

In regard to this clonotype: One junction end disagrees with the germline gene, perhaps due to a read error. The CDR3 DNA reads as TGTGCCACCAGCCAAGAGGAGGGACTAGCGGTCTATGAGGAGACCCAGTACTTC. Its protein is CATSQEEGLAVYEETQYF. The rearrangement joins TRBV3-1 to TRBJ2-5; TRBD2 aligns across 11 bases. Germline V CDR1 and CDR2: LGHDT, YNNKEL (reference sequence). The CDR3 has 18 amino acids.

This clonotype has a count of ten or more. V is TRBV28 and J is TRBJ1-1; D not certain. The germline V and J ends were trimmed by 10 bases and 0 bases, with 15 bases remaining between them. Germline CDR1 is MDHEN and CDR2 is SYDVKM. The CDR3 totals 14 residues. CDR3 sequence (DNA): TGTGCCATCGGGGAGGGCGTTATGAACACTGAAGCTTTCTTT. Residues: CAIGEGVMNTEAFF.

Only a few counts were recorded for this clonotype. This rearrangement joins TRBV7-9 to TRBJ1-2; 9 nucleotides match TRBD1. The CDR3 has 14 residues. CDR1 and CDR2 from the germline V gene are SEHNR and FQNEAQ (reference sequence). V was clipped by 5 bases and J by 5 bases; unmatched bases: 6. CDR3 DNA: TGTGCCAGCAGCGTCGCCGGGACAGGGTATGGCTACACCTTC. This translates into CASSVAGTGYGYTF.

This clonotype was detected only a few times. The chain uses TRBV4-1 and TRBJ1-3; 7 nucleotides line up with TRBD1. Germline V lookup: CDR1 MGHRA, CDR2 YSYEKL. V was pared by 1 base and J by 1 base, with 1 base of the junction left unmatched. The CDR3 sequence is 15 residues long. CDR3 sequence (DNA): TGCGCCAGCAGCCAAGCGACAGGGTCTGGAAACACCATATATTTT. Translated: CASSQATGSGNTIYF.

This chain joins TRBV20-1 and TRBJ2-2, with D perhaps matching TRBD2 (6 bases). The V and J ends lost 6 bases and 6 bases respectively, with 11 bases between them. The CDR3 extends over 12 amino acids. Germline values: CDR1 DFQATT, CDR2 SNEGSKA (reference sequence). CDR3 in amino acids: CSARERSGELFF. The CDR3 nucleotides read TGCAGTGCCCGGGAGAGGTCCGGGGAGCTGTTTTTT.

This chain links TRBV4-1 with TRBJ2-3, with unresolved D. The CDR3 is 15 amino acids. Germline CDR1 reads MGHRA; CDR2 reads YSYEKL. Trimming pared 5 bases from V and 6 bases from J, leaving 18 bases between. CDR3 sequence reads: CASSSRQSIRDTQYF. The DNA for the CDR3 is TGCGCCAGCAGCTCTAGACAAAGTATCCGGGATACGCAGTATTTT.

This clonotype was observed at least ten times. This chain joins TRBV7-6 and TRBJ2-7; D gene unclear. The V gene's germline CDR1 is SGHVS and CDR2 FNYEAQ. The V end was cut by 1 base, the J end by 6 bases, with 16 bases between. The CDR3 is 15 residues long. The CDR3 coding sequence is TGTGCCAGCAGCTTAGGACCATTTCTATTGCGCGAGCAGTACTTC. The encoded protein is CASSLGPFLLREQYF.

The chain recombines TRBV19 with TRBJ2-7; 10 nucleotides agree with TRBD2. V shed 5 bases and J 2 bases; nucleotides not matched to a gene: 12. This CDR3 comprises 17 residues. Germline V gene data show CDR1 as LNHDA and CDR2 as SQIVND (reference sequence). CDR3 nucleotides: TGTGCCAGTAGTGTACGAACCCTCAGCGGGAGGGCCTACGAGCAGTACTTC. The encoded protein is CASSVRTLSGRAYEQYF.

In DNA, the CDR3 is TGTGCCAGCAGCCCCGTCCCGGGGGGGCGAGAGACCCAGTACTTC. Translation gives CASSPVPGGRETQYF. The J gene is TRBJ2-5, the V gene TRBV5-4; 8 bases align to TRBD2. The CDR3 is made up of 15 amino acids. In germline, CDR1 is SGHNT, CDR2 YYREEE (reference sequence). V was clipped by 4 bases and J by 4 bases; unmatched bases: 9. Supplemented by reference TRBV5-4 and TRBJ2-5, the full variable domain reads ETGVTQSPTHLIKTRGQQVTLRCSSQSGHNTVSWYQQALGQGPQFIFQYYREEENGRGNFPPRFSGLQFPNYSSELNVNALELDDSALYLCASSPVPGGRETQYFGPGTRLLVL.

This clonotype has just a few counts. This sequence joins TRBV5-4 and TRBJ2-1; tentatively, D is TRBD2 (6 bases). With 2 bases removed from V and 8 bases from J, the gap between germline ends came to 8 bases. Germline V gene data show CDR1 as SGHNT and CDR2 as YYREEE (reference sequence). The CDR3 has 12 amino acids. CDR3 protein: CASSFGSYEQFF. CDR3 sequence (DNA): TGTGCCAGCAGCTTCGGGAGTTATGAGCAGTTCTTC.

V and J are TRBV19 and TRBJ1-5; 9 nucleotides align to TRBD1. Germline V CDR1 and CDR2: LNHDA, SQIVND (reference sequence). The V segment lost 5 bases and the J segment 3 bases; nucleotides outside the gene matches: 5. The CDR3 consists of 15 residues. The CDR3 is CASSWGDRDNQPQHF. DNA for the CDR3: TGTGCCAGTAGTTGGGGGGACAGGGACAATCAGCCCCAGCATTTT.

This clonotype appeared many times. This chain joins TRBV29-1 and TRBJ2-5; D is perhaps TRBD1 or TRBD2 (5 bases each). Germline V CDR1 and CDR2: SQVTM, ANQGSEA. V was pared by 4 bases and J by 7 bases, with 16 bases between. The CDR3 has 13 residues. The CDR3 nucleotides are TGCAGCGTTGGGACCGGGACCGTAGGGACCCAGTACTTC. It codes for CSVGTGTVGTQYF.

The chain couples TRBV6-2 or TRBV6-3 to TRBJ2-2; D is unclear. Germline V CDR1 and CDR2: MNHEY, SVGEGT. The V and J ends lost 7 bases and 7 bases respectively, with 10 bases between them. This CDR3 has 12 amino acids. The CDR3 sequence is CASNKGVGELFF. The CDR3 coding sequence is TGTGCCAGCAATAAAGGAGTCGGGGAGCTGTTTTTT.

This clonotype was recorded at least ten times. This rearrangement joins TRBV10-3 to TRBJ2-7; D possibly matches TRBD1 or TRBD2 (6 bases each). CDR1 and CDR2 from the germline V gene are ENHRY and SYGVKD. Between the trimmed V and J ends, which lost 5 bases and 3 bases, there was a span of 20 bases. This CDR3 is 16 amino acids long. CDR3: CAISQGGQGTLYEQYF. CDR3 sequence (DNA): TGTGCCATCAGTCAAGGGGGGCAGGGGACCCTCTACGAGCAGTACTTC.

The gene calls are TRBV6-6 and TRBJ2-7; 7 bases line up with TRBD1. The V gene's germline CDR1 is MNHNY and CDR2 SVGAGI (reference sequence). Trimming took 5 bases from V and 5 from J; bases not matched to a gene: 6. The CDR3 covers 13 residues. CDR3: CASSPSGTDEQYF. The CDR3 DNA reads TGTGCCAGCAGTCCCTCTGGGACAGACGAGCAGTACTTC.

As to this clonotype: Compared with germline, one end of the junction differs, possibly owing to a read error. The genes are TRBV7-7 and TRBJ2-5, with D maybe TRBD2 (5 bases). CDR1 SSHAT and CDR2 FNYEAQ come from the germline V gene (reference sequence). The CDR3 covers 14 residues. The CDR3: CASSFGGAGETQYF. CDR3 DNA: TGTGCTAGCAGCTTCGGAGGTGCCGGGGAGACCCAGTACTTC.

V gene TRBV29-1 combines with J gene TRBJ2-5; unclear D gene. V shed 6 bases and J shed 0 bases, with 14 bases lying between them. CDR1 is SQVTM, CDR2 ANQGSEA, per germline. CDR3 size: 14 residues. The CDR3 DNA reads TGCAGCGTCGCGGACGGTTGGTACCAAGAGACCCAGTACTTC. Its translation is CSVADGWYQETQYF.

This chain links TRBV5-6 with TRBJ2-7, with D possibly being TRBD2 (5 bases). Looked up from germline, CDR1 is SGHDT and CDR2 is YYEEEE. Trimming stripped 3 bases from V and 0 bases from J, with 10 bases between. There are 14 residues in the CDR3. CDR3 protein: CASSSGILSYEQYF. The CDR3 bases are TGTGCCAGCAGCTCCGGGATCCTCTCCTACGAGCAGTACTTC.

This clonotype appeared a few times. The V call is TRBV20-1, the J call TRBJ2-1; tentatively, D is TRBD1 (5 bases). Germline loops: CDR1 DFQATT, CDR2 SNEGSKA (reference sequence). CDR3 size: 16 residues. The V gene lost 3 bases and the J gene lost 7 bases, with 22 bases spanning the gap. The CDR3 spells CSASRKVWGFWNEQFF. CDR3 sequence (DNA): TGCAGTGCTAGTAGGAAGGTTTGGGGCTTCTGGAATGAGCAGTTCTTC.

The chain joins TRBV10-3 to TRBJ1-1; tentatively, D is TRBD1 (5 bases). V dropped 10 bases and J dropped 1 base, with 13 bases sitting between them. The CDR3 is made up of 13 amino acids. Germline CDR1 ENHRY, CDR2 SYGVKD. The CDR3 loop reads CATIPTENTEAFF. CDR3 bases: TGTGCCACCATACCGACAGAGAACACTGAAGCTTTCTTT.

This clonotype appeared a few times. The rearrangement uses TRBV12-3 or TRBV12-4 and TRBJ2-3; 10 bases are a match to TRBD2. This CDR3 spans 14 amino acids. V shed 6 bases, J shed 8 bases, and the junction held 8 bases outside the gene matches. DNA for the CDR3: TGTGCCAGCAGGCTAGCGGGAGCGATAGTTACGCAGTATTTT. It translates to CASRLAGAIVTQYF.

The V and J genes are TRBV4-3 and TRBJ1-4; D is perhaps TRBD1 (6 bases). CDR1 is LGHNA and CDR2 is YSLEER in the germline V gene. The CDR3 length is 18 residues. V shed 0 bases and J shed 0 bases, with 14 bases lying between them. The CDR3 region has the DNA TGCGCCAGCAGCCAAGATCAGGACAGCGCTGCAACTAATGAAAAACTGTTTTTT. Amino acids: CASSQDQDSAATNEKLFF.